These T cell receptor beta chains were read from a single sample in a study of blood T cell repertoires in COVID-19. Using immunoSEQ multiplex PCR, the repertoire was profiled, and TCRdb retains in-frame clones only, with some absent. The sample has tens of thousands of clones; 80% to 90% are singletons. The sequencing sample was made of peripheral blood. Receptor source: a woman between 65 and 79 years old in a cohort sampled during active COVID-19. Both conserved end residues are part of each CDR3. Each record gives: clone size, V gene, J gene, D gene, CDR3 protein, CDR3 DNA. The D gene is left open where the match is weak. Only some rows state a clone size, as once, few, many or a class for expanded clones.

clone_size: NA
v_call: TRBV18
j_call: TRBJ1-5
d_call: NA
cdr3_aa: CASSPQTGNQPQHF
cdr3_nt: TGTGCCAGCTCACCCCAGACAGGAAATCAGCCCCAGCATTTT

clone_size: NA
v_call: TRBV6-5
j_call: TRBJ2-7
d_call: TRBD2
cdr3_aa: CASKYGLESYEQYF
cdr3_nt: TGTGCCAGTAAATACGGACTAGAATCCTACGAGCAGTACTTC

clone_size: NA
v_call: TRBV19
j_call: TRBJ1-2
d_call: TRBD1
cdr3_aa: CASSGRSGQANYGYTF
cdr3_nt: TGTGCCAGTAGTGGGCGATCTGGACAGGCTAACTATGGCTACACCTTC

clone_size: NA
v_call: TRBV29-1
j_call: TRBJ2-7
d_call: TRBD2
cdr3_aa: CSVGTSGSPYSVPYEQYF
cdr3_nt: TGCAGCGTGGGGACTAGCGGCTCCCCGTATTCAGTCCCCTACGAGCAGTACTTC

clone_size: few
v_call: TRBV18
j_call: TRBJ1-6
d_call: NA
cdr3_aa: CASSPTQTGYGSPLHF
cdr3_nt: TGTGCCAGCTCACCAACGCAAACAGGTTATGGTTCACCCCTCCACTTT

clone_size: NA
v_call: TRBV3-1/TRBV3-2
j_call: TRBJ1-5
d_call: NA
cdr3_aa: CASSGQINQPQHF
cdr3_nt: TGTGCCAGCTCGGGACAAATAAATCAGCCCCAGCATTTT

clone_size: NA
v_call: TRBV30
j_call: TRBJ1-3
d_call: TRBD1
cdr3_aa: CASPSGGSGNTIYF
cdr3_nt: TGTGCCTCACCCTCAGGGGGCTCTGGAAACACCATATATTTT

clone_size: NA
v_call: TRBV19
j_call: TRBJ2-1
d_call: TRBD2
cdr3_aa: CASSNLAGAYNEQFF
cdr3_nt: TGTGCCAGTAGTAATCTAGCGGGAGCATACAATGAGCAGTTCTTC

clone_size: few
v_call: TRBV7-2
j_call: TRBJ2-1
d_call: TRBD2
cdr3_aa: CASSSRTSGIYNEQFF
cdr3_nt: TGTGCCAGCAGCTCAAGGACTAGCGGTATATACAATGAGCAGTTCTTC

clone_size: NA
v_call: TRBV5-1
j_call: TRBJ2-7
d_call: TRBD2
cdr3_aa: CATGRTSGSYEQYF
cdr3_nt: TGCGCCACCGGAAGGACTAGCGGTTCTTACGAGCAGTACTTC

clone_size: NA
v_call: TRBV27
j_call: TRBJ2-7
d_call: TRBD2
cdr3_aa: CASSAYSGRRYEQYF
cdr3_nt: TGTGCCAGCAGCGCATATAGCGGGAGGAGGTACGAGCAGTACTTC

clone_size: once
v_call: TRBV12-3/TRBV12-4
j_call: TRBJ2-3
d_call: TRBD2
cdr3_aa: CATGLAGTDTQYF
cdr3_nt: TGTGCCACAGGACTAGCGGGCACAGATACGCAGTATTTT

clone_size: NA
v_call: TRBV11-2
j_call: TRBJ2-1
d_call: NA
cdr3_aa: CASSVQHLNEQFF
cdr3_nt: TGTGCCAGCAGTGTGCAACACCTGAATGAGCAGTTCTTC

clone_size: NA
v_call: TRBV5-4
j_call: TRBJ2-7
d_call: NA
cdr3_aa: CASSLERAQSEQYF
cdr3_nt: TGTGCCAGCAGCTTAGAGCGGGCCCAGAGCGAGCAGTACTTC

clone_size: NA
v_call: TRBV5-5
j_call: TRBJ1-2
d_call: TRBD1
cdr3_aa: CASSLAGQGDGGYTF
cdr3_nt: TGTGCCAGCAGCTTGGCAGGACAGGGGGATGGTGGCTACACCTTC

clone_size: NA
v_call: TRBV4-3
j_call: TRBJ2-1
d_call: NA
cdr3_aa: CASSQEQGGSYNEQFF
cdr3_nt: TGCGCCAGCAGCCAAGAACAGGGCGGCTCCTACAATGAGCAGTTCTTC

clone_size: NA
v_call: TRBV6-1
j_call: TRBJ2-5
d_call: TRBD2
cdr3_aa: CASSEVAGGAEETQYF
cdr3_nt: TGTGCCAGCAGTGAAGTAGCGGGAGGGGCTGAAGAGACCCAGTACTTC

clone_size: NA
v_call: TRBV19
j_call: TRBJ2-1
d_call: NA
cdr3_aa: CASSIARGGSYNEQFF
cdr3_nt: TGTGCCAGTAGTATAGCGCGGGGCGGCTCCTACAATGAGCAGTTCTTC

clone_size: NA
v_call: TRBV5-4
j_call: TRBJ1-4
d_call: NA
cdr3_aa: CASSESGVANEKLFF
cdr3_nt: TGTGCCAGCAGCGAGTCAGGGGTCGCTAATGAAAAACTGTTTTTT

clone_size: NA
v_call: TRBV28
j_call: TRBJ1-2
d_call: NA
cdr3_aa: CASTTGHYGYTF
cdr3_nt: TGTGCCAGCACAACAGGACACTATGGCTACACCTTC

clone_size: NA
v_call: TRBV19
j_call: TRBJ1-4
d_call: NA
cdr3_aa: CASSIGGNNEKLFF
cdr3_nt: TGTGCCAGTAGTATCGGCGGCAATAATGAAAAACTGTTTTTT

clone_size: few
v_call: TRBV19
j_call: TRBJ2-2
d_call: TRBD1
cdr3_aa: CASSKQGAPVAGELFF
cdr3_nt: TGTGCCAGTAGTAAACAGGGGGCCCCTGTCGCCGGGGAGCTGTTTTTT

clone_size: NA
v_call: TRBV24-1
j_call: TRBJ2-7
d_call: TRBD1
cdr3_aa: CATSVGTGVDYEQYF
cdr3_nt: TGTGCCACCAGTGTCGGGACAGGGGTCGACTACGAGCAGTACTTC

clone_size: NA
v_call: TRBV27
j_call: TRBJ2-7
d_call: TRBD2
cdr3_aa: CASNPRGRKEYEQYF
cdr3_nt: TGTGCCAGCAACCCACGCGGGAGAAAAGAGTACGAGCAGTACTTC

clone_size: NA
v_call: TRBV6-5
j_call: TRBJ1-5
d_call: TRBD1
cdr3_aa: CASSRQGENQPQHF
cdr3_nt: TGTGCCAGCAGTCGACAGGGGGAGAATCAGCCCCAGCATTTT

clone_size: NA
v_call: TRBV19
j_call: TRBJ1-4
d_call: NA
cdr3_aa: CASKITPANEKLFF
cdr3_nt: TGTGCCAGTAAGATCACACCCGCTAATGAAAAACTGTTTTTT

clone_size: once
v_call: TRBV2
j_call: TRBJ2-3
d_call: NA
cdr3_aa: CASSESAGYMDTQYF
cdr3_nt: TGTGCCAGCAGTGAATCGGCGGGATACATGGATACGCAGTATTTT

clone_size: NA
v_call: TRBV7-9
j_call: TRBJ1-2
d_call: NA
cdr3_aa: CASSLAQGGLYGYTF
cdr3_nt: TGTGCCAGCAGCTTAGCGCAAGGCGGACTATATGGCTACACCTTC

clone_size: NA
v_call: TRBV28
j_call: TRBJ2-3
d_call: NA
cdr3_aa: CASSSRQTGLGDTQYF
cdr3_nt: TGTGCCAGCAGTTCCCGACAGACGGGCCTTGGGGATACGCAGTATTTT

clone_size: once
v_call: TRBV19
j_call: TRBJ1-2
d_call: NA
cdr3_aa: CASSTRRGLGYGYTF
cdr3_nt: TGTGCCAGTAGCACCAGACGCGGGTTGGGGTATGGCTACACCTTC

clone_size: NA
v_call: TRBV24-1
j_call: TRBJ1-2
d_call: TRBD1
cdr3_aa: CATSGGQGSSHGYTF
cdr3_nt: TGTGCCACCAGTGGCGGACAGGGATCCTCTCATGGCTACACCTTC

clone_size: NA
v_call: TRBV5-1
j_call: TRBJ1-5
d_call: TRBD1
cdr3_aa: CASSLGQEGQPQHF
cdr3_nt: TGCGCCAGCAGCTTAGGACAGGAGGGACAGCCCCAGCATTTT